This record concerns one T cell receptor beta chain sequence. Its antigen is currently unknown. This sample includes further DNA sequences coding for the same CDR3. This specimen comes from a study of shared clonotypes between healthy human individuals. Some clones are missing from TCRdb's copy, which holds only in-frame ones; the method was immunoSEQ multiplex PCR. The sample lists hundreds of thousands of clones, around 78% seen once, with about 12% in the top ten. Trimming shortened V by 0 bases and J by 4 bases, and 6 bases separated the two germline ends. Looked up from germline, CDR1 is SGHRS and CDR2 is YFSETQ. This CDR3 contains 13 residues. Study results and limitations: Sampling covered nothing but blood. Tissue TCR repertoires likely differ from those found in blood.

The sample taken for sequencing was PBMCs. J is TRBJ2-3 and V is TRBV5-1; tentatively, D is TRBD2 (5 bases). The clonotype comes from a woman in her thirties or forties in good health. Some clones in this sample may be carry-over from other donors' samples. The CDR3 loop is CASSLAAADTQYF. CDR3 sequence (DNA): TGCGCCAGCAGCTTGGCAGCGGCAGATACGCAGTATTTT.